What follows are 8 T cell receptor beta chains derived from one specimen sequenced in a study of blood T cell repertoires in COVID-19. Repertoires were generated with immunoSEQ multiplex PCR, while TCRdb's copy carries only in-frame clones and drops some. The sample yields 250,000 to 300,000 clones, about 87% seen once. The specimen was peripheral blood. These receptors all stem from a woman younger than 45 who had recovered from COVID-19.

The rearrangement uses TRBV7-8 and TRBJ1-5; 7 bases align to TRBD1. The ends lost 3 bases at V and 4 bases at J; junction bases unmatched: 15. Germline lookup yields CDR1 SGHVS and CDR2 FQNEAQ. CDR3 size: 18 residues. This chain's CDR3 is CASSFFGRQGGPNQPQHF. The DNA for the CDR3 is TGTGCCAGCAGCTTTTTTGGGCGACAGGGCGGCCCGAATCAGCCCCAGCATTTT.

V is TRBV6-5 and J is TRBJ1-5; 7 nucleotides align to TRBD1. The CDR3 is 13 amino acids. The germline gives CDR1 MNHEY, CDR2 SVGAGI. V shed 5 bases, J shed 10 bases, and the junction held 8 bases outside the gene matches. The CDR3 sequence is CASSRPPGGPQHF. DNA of the CDR3: TGTGCCAGCAGTCGCCCCCCAGGGGGTCCCCAGCATTTT.

The chain employs TRBV11-3 and TRBJ2-5; 10 bases are shared with TRBD1. V dropped 6 bases and J dropped 5; count of bases not matched to a gene: 9. The CDR3 spans 15 residues. Germline V lookup: CDR1 SGHNT, CDR2 YENEEA. The CDR3 coding sequence is TGTGCCAGCAGTCCTTCGACAGGGGGCGTGGAGACCCAGTACTTC. It encodes CASSPSTGGVETQYF.

The CDR3 spells CASSLVQGAPEQYF. The CDR3 coding sequence is TGCGCCAGCAGCTTGGTACAGGGGGCTCCCGAGCAGTACTTC. The genes are TRBV5-1 and TRBJ2-7; 9 positions agree with TRBD1. The CDR3 covers 14 residues. Germline CDR1 is SGHRS and CDR2 is YFSETQ. The ends lost 0 bases at V and 6 bases at J; junction bases unmatched: 4.

The chain couples TRBV19 to TRBJ2-2; D possibly corresponds to TRBD1 (6 bases). V lost 1 base, J lost 5 bases, and 11 bases lay in between. This CDR3 comprises 15 residues. From germline, CDR1 is LNHDA and CDR2 SQIVND (reference sequence). CDR3 nucleotides: TGTGCCAGTAGTATAGGGGCAGGGGTGACCGGGGAGCTGTTTTTT. Translation: CASSIGAGVTGELFF.

J is TRBJ1-6 and V is TRBV6-2 or TRBV6-3, with D maybe TRBD1 (6 bases). V gave up 4 bases and J gave up 8 bases, with 21 bases separating them. CDR1 is MNHEY, CDR2 SVGEGT, per germline. This CDR3 comprises 17 residues. CDR3 in amino acids: CASSSPPRTARDSPLHF. The CDR3 DNA sequence: TGTGCCAGCAGTTCACCGCCCCGGACAGCTCGTGATTCACCCCTCCACTTT.

Only a few counts were recorded for this clone. The V gene is TRBV30, the J gene TRBJ1-6, with TRBD1 matching over 7 bases. This CDR3 region has 14 residues. CDR1 and CDR2 from the germline V gene are GTSNPN and SVGIG (reference sequence). Trimming removed 5 bases from V and 7 bases from J; junction bases left unmatched: 8. The CDR3 nucleotides read TGTGCCTGGCTCGACAGGGCCAAAAATTCACCCCTCCACTTT. Translation: CAWLDRAKNSPLHF.

The J gene is TRBJ1-5, the V gene TRBV5-8; TRBD1 agrees at 7 bases. The germline CDR1 and CDR2 sequences are SGHTS and YDEGEE. The CDR3 spans 13 residues. V trimming: 4 bases; J trimming: 5 bases; junction bases outside the gene matches: 3. CDR3 region: CASSRGRDQPQHF. CDR3 in DNA: TGTGCCAGCAGCAGGGGGCGCGATCAGCCCCAGCATTTT.